A single sample is the source of the 10 T cell receptor beta chains below, sequenced in a study of CD8 T cells in ankylosing spondylitis listed by TCRdb under 2017. The paper as a whole reports these results and caveats: Blood from ankylosing spondylitis patients appeared to be characterized by a TCR beta motif made up of seven or eight highly homologous amino acid variants.

Library construction relied on 5' RACE. This sample was sequenced with an Illumina HiSeq 2500. In-frame beta chains were kept once TCRdb had trimmed the public reads at Q25 with fastp and called clones with MiXCR. Records with the same CDR3 protein are collapsed into one entry carrying the most frequent genes and DNA. In all, the sample holds 670,000 or so distinct CDR3 sequences, and under 20% of those were seen once. Around 19% of the sample goes to the ten largest clones. Their antigens remain unidentified. Source material: blood, either unsorted or a sorted T cell fraction (not recorded which). The source of these receptors is a male donor with ankylosing spondylitis.

The chain couples TRBV7-2 to TRBJ1-5; D might be TRBD1 (5 bases). V lost 4 bases to trimming and J lost 1 base, with 11 bases between them. CDR3 size: 15 residues. Germline values: CDR1 SGHTA, CDR2 FQGNSA. CDR3 DNA sequence: TGTGCCAGCAGCTGGGACGGAACAAGCAATCAGCCCCAGCATTTT. This encodes CASSWDGTSNQPQHF.

The rearrangement uses TRBV29-1 and TRBJ1-4; D not certain. V dropped 4 bases and J dropped 7 bases, with 13 bases sitting between them. The CDR3 is 13 residues long. Germline CDR1 SQVTM, CDR2 ANQGSEA. CDR3 loop: CSVGRDRGEKLFF. CDR3 DNA: TGCAGCGTTGGAAGGGATCGCGGTGAAAAACTGTTTTTT.

This clonotype turned up a few times. The chain has TRBV3-1 and TRBJ2-2, with 7 bases matching TRBD1. Germline V gives CDR1 LGHDT, CDR2 YNNKEL (reference sequence). This CDR3 spans 16 amino acids. J was trimmed by 3 bases and V by 6 bases; bases with no gene match: 10. CDR3 loop: CASSQRTGGDTGELFF. The CDR3, as DNA: TGTGCCAGCAGTCAGAGGACAGGCGGCGACACCGGGGAGCTGTTTTTT.

The rearrangement joins TRBV12-3 or TRBV12-4 to TRBJ2-1, with 9 bases matching TRBD2. The CDR3 sequence is 15 residues long. Trimming took 3 bases from V and 8 from J; bases not matched to a gene: 8. CDR3 in DNA: TGTGCCAGCAGTTTCCTTAGCGGGGGACTGGATGAGCAGTTCTTC. Translation: CASSFLSGGLDEQFF.

CDR3 region: CSAGAGGSLHF. Written as DNA, the CDR3 is TGCAGTGCCGGGGCAGGGGGGTCCCTCCACTTT. The gene calls are TRBV20-1 and TRBJ1-6, with 7 bases lining up with TRBD1. Germline CDR1 and CDR2: DFQATT and SNEGSKA (reference sequence). The V gene end was trimmed by 6 bases and the J gene end by 14 bases; junction bases not matched to a gene: 7. The CDR3 contains 11 residues.

The chain links TRBV3-1 to TRBJ2-4, with 11 bases fitting TRBD2. This CDR3 region has 18 residues. Germline trimming cut 4 bases from V and 0 bases from J; bases unmatched to any gene: 8. Germline CDR1 reads LGHDT; CDR2 reads YNNKEL (reference sequence). CDR3 coding DNA: TGTGCCAGCAGCCTGGGGACTAGCGGATACCTAGCCAAAAACATTCAGTACTTC. Translated, it gives CASSLGTSGYLAKNIQYF.

This chain joins TRBV5-1 and TRBJ2-5; 12 bases map to TRBD2. Looked up from germline, CDR1 is SGHRS and CDR2 is YFSETQ. The V gene end was trimmed by 3 bases and the J gene end by 1 base; junction bases not matched to a gene: 7. The CDR3 runs 17 residues. As DNA, the CDR3 is TGCGCCAGCAGCTCCACTAGCGGGGGGCGATTCCAAGAGACCCAGTACTTC. This gives the protein CASSSTSGGRFQETQYF.

In its sample, this clonotype was seen a few times. This chain connects TRBV5-1 to TRBJ2-2, with TRBD2 identical over 9 bases. The CDR3 runs 18 residues. Trimming took 3 bases from V and 1 from J; bases not matched to a gene: 10. The V gene's germline CDR1 is SGHRS and CDR2 YFSETQ. CDR3 sequence (DNA): TGCGCCAGCAGCTCTTACGCCTATAGCGGGGGGAACACCGGGGAGCTGTTTTTT. Residues: CASSSYAYSGGNTGELFF.

The CDR3 sequence is CSVRRGQGPAFF. CDR3 DNA sequence: TGCAGCGTCAGAAGGGGCCAGGGACCAGCTTTCTTT. This chain links TRBV29-1 with TRBJ1-1, with D possibly matching TRBD1 (5 bases). The CDR3 is made up of 12 amino acids. Germline V gives CDR1 SQVTM, CDR2 ANQGSEA. V gave up 6 bases and J gave up 10 bases, with 18 bases separating them.

This clonotype was observed a handful of times. V and J are TRBV20-1 and TRBJ1-1, with 8 bases fitting TRBD1. From germline, CDR1 is DFQATT and CDR2 SNEGSKA (reference sequence). The CDR3 is 13 residues long. Germline trimming cut 2 bases from V and 4 bases from J; bases unmatched to any gene: 3. The CDR3 bases are TGCAGTGCTAGACCAGGGGGCTTCACTGAAGCTTTCTTT. Amino acids: CSARPGGFTEAFF.